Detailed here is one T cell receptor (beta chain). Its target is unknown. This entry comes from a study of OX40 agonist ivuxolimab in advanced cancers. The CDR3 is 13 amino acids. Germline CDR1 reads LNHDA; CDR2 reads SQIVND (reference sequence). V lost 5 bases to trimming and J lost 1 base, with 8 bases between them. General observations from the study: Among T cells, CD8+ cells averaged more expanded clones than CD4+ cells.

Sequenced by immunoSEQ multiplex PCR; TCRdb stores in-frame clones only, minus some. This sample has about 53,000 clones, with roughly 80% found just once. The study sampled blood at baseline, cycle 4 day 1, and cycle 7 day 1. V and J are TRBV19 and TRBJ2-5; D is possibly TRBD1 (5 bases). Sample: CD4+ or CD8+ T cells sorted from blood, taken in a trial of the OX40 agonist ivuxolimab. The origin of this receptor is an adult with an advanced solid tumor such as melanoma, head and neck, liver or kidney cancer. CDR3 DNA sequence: TGTGCCAGTAGTTGGACAACCCAAGAGACCCAGTACTTC. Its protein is CASSWTTQETQYF. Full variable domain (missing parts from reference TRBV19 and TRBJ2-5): DGGITQSPKYLFRKEGQNVTLSCEQNLNHDAMYWYRQDPGQGLRLIYYSQIVNDFQKGDIAEGYSVSREKKESFPLTVTSAQKNPTAFYLCASSWTTQETQYFGPGTRLLVL.